These 23 T cell receptor beta chains share one sample of origin, sequenced in a study of Ad26.COV2.S vaccination and SARS-CoV-2 variants. The repertoire was sequenced with immunoSEQ multiplex PCR; TCRdb's copy has only in-frame clones and lacks some. The sample carries some 480,000 clones, roughly 87% recorded once. Indicated treatment: some 20 received Ad26.COV2.S at low or high dose, single or two shots; 5 received placebo; per-sample allocation not given. Day 63 after the first vaccine or placebo injection was the time point for sampling. The specimen comprised peripheral blood, sampled in a trial of Ad26.COV2.S vaccine versus placebo. Source of these receptors: a person between 18 and 65 years old who received the Ad26.COV2.S COVID-19 vaccine or a placebo.

The chain has TRBV7-2 and TRBJ1-2; D is unclear. The CDR3 covers 14 residues. CDR1 is SGHTA, CDR2 FQGNSA, per germline. V gave up 1 base and J gave up 6 bases, with 12 bases separating them. In nucleotides, the CDR3 is TGTGCCAGCAGCTTAGTGGTGGGATGGGATGGCTACACCTTC. Translating gives CASSLVVGWDGYTF.

This clone was found a few times. As DNA, the CDR3 is TGCGCCAGCAGCCCACAGGTGACCAACTATGGCTACACCTTC. As protein: CASSPQVTNYGYTF. The chain combines TRBV4-1 with TRBJ1-2, with a possible D match to TRBD1 (5 bases). V was pared by 4 bases and J by 2 bases, with 11 bases between. Germline V CDR1 and CDR2: MGHRA, YSYEKL. The CDR3 spans 14 residues.

The rearrangement uses TRBV19 and TRBJ2-2; D uncertain. The germline gives CDR1 LNHDA, CDR2 SQIVND (reference sequence). The CDR3 covers 19 residues. V lost 4 bases to trimming and J lost 2 bases, with 23 bases between them. Here the CDR3 reads CASSRVAGLINANTGELFF. The CDR3 DNA follows: TGTGCCAGTAGTAGGGTAGCAGGCTTGATCAACGCTAACACCGGGGAGCTGTTTTTT.

This chain joins TRBV7-9 and TRBJ2-3, with 7 bases aligning to TRBD2. CDR3 length: 17 amino acids. Germline values: CDR1 SEHNR, CDR2 FQNEAQ (reference sequence). J lost 4 bases, V lost 3 bases, and 13 bases had no gene match. Written as DNA, the CDR3 is TGTGCCAGCAGCTTGGGATTCGGCGGGAGCATCGCAGATACGCAGTATTTT. Protein sequence: CASSLGFGGSIADTQYF.

The chain links TRBV18 to TRBJ2-5; TRBD2 matches at 11 bases. This CDR3 is built from 16 residues. Germline V gene data show CDR1 as KGHSH and CDR2 as LQKENI. V was clipped by 1 base and J by 0 bases; unmatched bases: 1. The CDR3 bases are TGTGCCAGCTCACCACTAGCGGGAGGGTACCAAGAGACCCAGTACTTC. It translates to CASSPLAGGYQETQYF.

This clone was counted only a few times. This chain joins TRBV6-2 or TRBV6-3 and TRBJ2-1; D remains ambiguous. The V end was cut by 2 bases, the J end by 0 bases, with 8 bases between. Looked up from germline, CDR1 is MNHEY and CDR2 is SVGEGT. This CDR3 spans 15 amino acids. For the CDR3, the DNA is TGTGCCAGCAGTTACAGTTCTCCCTCCTACAATGAGCAGTTCTTC. The encoded protein is CASSYSSPSYNEQFF.

The count of this clone is one. The CDR3 coding sequence is TGTGCCAGCAGCGTAGGGGCAGATACGCAGTATTTT. Amino acid sequence: CASSVGADTQYF. The chain carries TRBV9 and TRBJ2-3; D is uncertain. Germline V gene lookup returns CDR1 SGDLS and CDR2 YYNGEE. V was shortened by 0 bases and J by 4 bases, with 3 bases between the two germline ends. The CDR3 spans 12 residues.

This clone was seen just once. The chain is built from TRBV7-2 and TRBJ1-3; D may be TRBD1 (5 bases). CDR3 length equals 16 residues. Germline lookup yields CDR1 SGHTA and CDR2 FQGNSA. V was pared by 5 bases and J by 4 bases, with 18 bases between. The CDR3 spells CASSPSRGTSGNTIYF. CDR3 nucleotides: TGTGCCAGCAGCCCATCCCGAGGGACCTCCGGAAACACCATATATTTT.

The chain combines TRBV27 with TRBJ2-1, with D maybe TRBD2 (5 bases). CDR3 size: 11 residues. From germline, CDR1 is MNHEY and CDR2 SMNVEV (reference sequence). Trimming shortened V by 6 bases and J by 6 bases, and 6 bases separated the two germline ends. The CDR3 nucleotides read TGTGCCAGCAGCCGGGGCAATGAGCAGTTCTTC. Protein product: CASSRGNEQFF.

This chain uses TRBV15 with TRBJ1-2; tentative D call: TRBD1 (6 bases). CDR3 size: 15 residues. Per germline, CDR1 LNHNV and CDR2 YYDKDF (reference sequence). Trimming pared 0 bases from V and 6 bases from J, leaving 14 bases between. In DNA, the CDR3 is TGTGCCACCAGCAGAGATCTTGGGGGGGCGGATGGCTACACCTTC. As protein: CATSRDLGGADGYTF.

The chain uses TRBV20-1 and TRBJ1-1, with TRBD1 identical over 7 bases. The CDR3 spans 15 residues. Germline assignment: CDR1 DFQATT and CDR2 SNEGSKA (reference sequence). J lost 3 bases, V lost 3 bases, and 10 bases had no gene match. The CDR3 loop is CSASKTGYGDTEAFF. As DNA, the CDR3 is TGCAGTGCTAGTAAGACAGGGTACGGGGACACTGAAGCTTTCTTT.

The chain recombines TRBV7-2 with TRBJ1-1; D uncertain. Germline assignment: CDR1 SGHTA and CDR2 FQGNSA. V gave up 1 base and J gave up 7 bases, with 13 bases separating them. CDR3 length equals 14 residues. CDR3 DNA: TGTGCCAGCAGCTTAGAGTCCACCACTAGTGAAGCTTTCTTT. This codes for CASSLESTTSEAFF.

This clone was picked up one time. The rearrangement links TRBV2 to TRBJ2-1, with TRBD2 matching 8 bases. V trimming: 6 bases; J trimming: 8 bases; junction bases outside the gene matches: 6. Germline values: CDR1 SNHLY, CDR2 FYNNEI. This CDR3 spans 13 amino acids. The CDR3 loop is CASRSTSGHEQFF. CDR3 DNA: TGTGCCAGCAGAAGTACTAGCGGACATGAGCAGTTCTTC. Full variable domain (outside the CDR3, taken from reference TRBV2 and TRBJ2-1): EPEVTQTPSHQVTQMGQEVILRCVPISNHLYFYWYRQILGQKVEFLVSFYNNEISEKSEIFDDQFSVERPDGSNFTLKIRSTKLEDSAMYFCASRSTSGHEQFFGPGTRLTVL.

This chain links TRBV15 with TRBJ1-2; maybe TRBD1 (6 bases). The CDR3 is 15 residues long. Germline V gene data show CDR1 as LNHNV and CDR2 as YYDKDF (reference sequence). V was shortened by 1 base and J by 3 bases, with 12 bases between the two germline ends. CDR3 sequence reads: CATSRVGQPDYGYTF. The CDR3 DNA reads TGTGCCACCAGCAGAGTTGGACAGCCAGACTATGGCTACACCTTC. Together with reference TRBV15 and TRBJ1-2, the CDR3 gives the full variable domain: DAMVIQNPRYQVTQFGKPVTLSCSQTLNHNVMYWYQQKSSQAPKLLFHYYDKDFNNEADTPDNFQSRRPNTSFCFLDIRSPGLGDTAMYLCATSRVGQPDYGYTFGSGTRLTVV.

CDR3 protein: CSVDESTDTQYF. The CDR3 bases are TGCAGCGTTGACGAGAGCACAGATACGCAGTATTTT. The chain has TRBV29-1 and TRBJ2-3; D call uncertain. The CDR3 has 12 amino acids. The V end lost 3 bases, the J end lost 0 bases, and 4 bases lay between the germline ends. Germline-derived CDR1 and CDR2 are SQVTM and ANQGSEA.

This clone turned up a few times. J is TRBJ2-7 and V is TRBV27; 8 bases are a match to TRBD1. This CDR3 has 14 amino acids. V lost 1 base to trimming and J lost 4 bases; unmatched junction nucleotides: 3. Per germline, CDR1 MNHEY and CDR2 SMNVEV (reference sequence). DNA of the CDR3: TGTGCCAGCAGTTTATTCCAGGGGGCTTACGAGCAGTACTTC. Encoded protein: CASSLFQGAYEQYF.

The chain is built from TRBV19 and TRBJ2-7, with TRBD1 matching 9 bases. There are 19 residues in the CDR3. Germline V CDR1 and CDR2: LNHDA, SQIVND (reference sequence). V was clipped by 4 bases and J by 2 bases; unmatched bases: 18. The CDR3 sequence: CASSTAQGAATPPTYEQYF. The CDR3 DNA follows: TGTGCCAGTAGTACCGCACAGGGGGCGGCAACCCCACCCACCTACGAGCAGTACTTC.

This clone appeared a single time. The chain couples TRBV15 to TRBJ2-1; D is perhaps TRBD2 (5 bases). The CDR3 is 16 amino acids. Germline V gene data show CDR1 as LNHNV and CDR2 as YYDKDF (reference sequence). Trimming removed 0 bases from V and 5 bases from J, with 14 bases in between. CDR3 sequence reads: CATSRDGRVGNNEQFF. The CDR3 DNA reads TGTGCCACCAGCAGAGATGGGCGGGTAGGTAACAATGAGCAGTTCTTC.

The gene calls are TRBV2 and TRBJ1-1, with D tentatively TRBD1 (6 bases). CDR3 length: 15 residues. V lost 6 bases, J lost 5 bases, and 19 bases lay in between. Germline V gives CDR1 SNHLY, CDR2 FYNNEI. CDR3 loop: CASRGGEANGTEAFF. CDR3 DNA: TGTGCCAGCAGAGGGGGAGAGGCAAATGGTACTGAAGCTTTCTTT.

The gene calls are TRBV9 and TRBJ2-1; unclear D gene. Trimming took 0 bases from V and 6 from J, leaving 13 bases between them. This CDR3 has 15 amino acids. The V gene's germline CDR1 is SGDLS and CDR2 YYNGEE. CDR3 sequence: CASSVDGRVGNEQFF. The CDR3 nucleotides are TGTGCCAGCAGCGTAGACGGCAGAGTTGGCAATGAGCAGTTCTTC.

The chain is built from TRBV11-2 and TRBJ2-3; 15 bases map to TRBD2. Germline lookup yields CDR1 SGHAT and CDR2 FQNNGV. Trimming at V came to 5 bases and at J to 5 bases, leaving 14 bases not matched to a gene. The CDR3 totals 19 residues. CDR3 loop: CASSIGGTSGRLRKDTQYF. In nucleotides, the CDR3 is TGTGCCAGCAGCATTGGAGGGACTAGCGGGAGGCTACGGAAAGATACGCAGTATTTT. Drawing the rest from reference TRBV11-2 and TRBJ2-3, the complete variable domain is EAGVAQSPRYKIIEKRQSVAFWCNPISGHATLYWYQQILGQGPKLLIQFQNNGVVDDSQLPKDRFSAERLKGVDSTLKIQPAKLEDSAVYLCASSIGGTSGRLRKDTQYFGPGTRLTVL.

The chain joins TRBV6-2 or TRBV6-3 to TRBJ1-2; D is uncertain. Germline CDR1 is MNHEY and CDR2 is SVGEGT. The CDR3 contains 15 residues. V gave up 2 bases and J gave up 3 bases, with 13 bases separating them. The CDR3 protein is CASSYRREGYYGYTF. The CDR3 DNA follows: TGTGCCAGCAGTTACCGGCGGGAGGGTTACTATGGCTACACCTTC.

The V gene is TRBV9, the J gene TRBJ1-6; D call uncertain. Germline V CDR1 and CDR2: SGDLS, YYNGEE. The CDR3 is 14 amino acids. V was pared by 0 bases and J by 10 bases, with 11 bases between. CDR3 sequence (DNA): TGTGCCAGCAGCGTAGCTGGGGTAGGGTCACCCCTCCACTTT. This translates into CASSVAGVGSPLHF.